This TCR beta chain was retrieved from a study of T cells in Graves' hyperthyroidism and ophthalmopathy. Whole-study results and caveats: A model of 13 V-J pairs discriminated ophthalmopathy from stable hyperthyroidism.

Regions amplified from RNA transcripts were the TCR beta CDR3 regions. Carried out on the TCR CDR3, a first-round RT-PCR used the HTBI primer set. TCRdb redid the calling of the multiplex PCR reads with MiXCR, one entry per CDR3 protein. The table lists some 770,000 distinct CDR3 sequences, less than 20% of them singletons. Graves' hyperthyroidism without ophthalmopathy progression within 18 months was termed stable. This clonotype was detected a few times. The antigen remains unidentified. In germline, CDR1 is LGHDT, CDR2 YNNKEL (reference sequence). This CDR3 spans 15 amino acids. V lost 4 bases to trimming and J lost 1 base; unmatched junction nucleotides: 4.

The source material was blood. The sequence was collected from a man between 18 and 35 years old with Graves' hyperthyroidism. The rearrangement joins TRBV3-1 to TRBJ2-3; TRBD2 aligns across 8 bases. CDR3 region: CASSRRREGTDTQYF. The CDR3 bases are TGTGCCAGCAGCCGGCGGCGGGAGGGCACAGATACGCAGTATTTT.